The 25 T cell receptor beta chains in this list originate from one sample, sequenced in a study of T cell clonality in common variable immunodeficiency. Using immunoSEQ multiplex PCR, the repertoire was profiled, and TCRdb retains in-frame clones only, with some absent. The sample includes about 35,000 clones, none of them occurring once. Specimen: peripheral blood mononuclear cells. The receptor source for this set is a person aged 18-69 years in good health.

This clone has ten or more counts. The CDR3 end lies 3 residues beyond the end of the read and is filled in from the germline J gene. V and J are TRBV7-6 and TRBJ2-2; perhaps TRBD2 as D (6 bases). The CDR3 consists of 18 residues. Trimming shortened V by 0 bases and J by 0 bases, and 14 bases separated the two germline ends. CDR1 is SGHVS and CDR2 is FNYEAQ in the germline V gene. CDR3 bases read: TGTGCCAGCAGCTTAGCCCCTGTGGGCGGGACGAACACCGGGGAG. Protein: CASSLAPVGGTNTGE. The whole CDR3 protein is CASSLAPVGGTNTGELFF.

This clone was recorded at least ten times. The sequence runs out 3 residues before the end of the CDR3; the remainder is reconstructed from the germline J gene. V usage is TRBV19 and J usage is TRBJ2-2; a weak D match, TRBD1 (6 bases). The CDR3 extends over 14 amino acids. Per the germline V gene, CDR1 is LNHDA and CDR2 is SQIVND (reference sequence). Deletions cut 6 bases from V and 2 bases from J, with 10 bases between. The CDR3 protein is CASSRDTNTGELFF. CDR3 DNA (partial): TGTGCCAGTAGCAGGGACACTAACACCGGGGAG.

This clone was counted many times. The DNA ends 3 residues before the CDR3 does, and the rest of the CDR3 is filled in from the germline J gene. The V call is TRBV2, the J call TRBJ2-1; the match to TRBD2 covers 8 bases. CDR1 is SNHLY, CDR2 FYNNEI, per germline. The CDR3 extends over 18 amino acids. V shed 5 bases, J shed 0 bases, and the junction held 12 bases outside the gene matches. CDR3: CASSFRGLDRFSYNEQFF. Incomplete CDR3 DNA: TGTGCCAGCAGTTTCCGGGGACTAGACAGATTCTCCTACAATGAG.

This clone was detected ten times or more. The read comes to an end 3 residues before the CDR3 does, leaving the germline J gene to fill in the end. The chain couples TRBV20-1 to TRBJ2-7, with 15 positions matching TRBD2. Germline lookup yields CDR1 DFQATT and CDR2 SNEGSKA (reference sequence). This CDR3 is built from 14 residues. CDR3 in amino acids: CMGTSGRSSYEQYF. The DNA read from the CDR3 is TGCATGGGGACTAGCGGGAGGAGCTCCTACGAG.

The table lists this clone with many counts. The missing CDR3 end, 3 residues past where the read stops, is filled in from the germline J gene. V is TRBV19 and J is TRBJ2-7, with 7 bases that match TRBD1. This CDR3 spans 14 amino acids. Germline trimming cut 5 bases from V and 0 bases from J; bases unmatched to any gene: 4. From germline, CDR1 is LNHDA and CDR2 SQIVND (reference sequence). The CDR3 bases that were read are TGTGCCAGTAGTGGGACAGAGAGCTCCTACGAG. This gives the protein CASSGTESSYE. The complete CDR3 sequence is CASSGTESSYEQYF.

This clone was seen at least ten times. Read coverage stops 3 residues before the CDR3 terminus; the germline J gene supplies the remainder. The same CDR3 also results from other DNA sequences found in this sample. The chain employs TRBV7-2 and TRBJ2-7, with 8 bases aligning to TRBD2. Losses at the gene ends were 5 bases for V and 2 bases for J; bases not matched to a gene: 8. CDR1 is SGHTA, CDR2 FQGNSA, per germline. The CDR3 has 15 amino acids. CDR3 DNA, as far as it was read: TGTGCCAGCAGCCTCGGACTAGCAGCCGCCTACGAG. It is translated as CASSLGLAAAYE. The CDR3, in full, reads CASSLGLAAAYEQYF.

This clone was observed many times. The CDR3 end is not reached by the read, which stops 3 residues before it; the germline J gene fills it in. The chain links TRBV24-1 to TRBJ2-3; the match to TRBD1 covers 11 bases. CDR1 KGHDR and CDR2 SFDVKD come from the germline V gene. The V and J ends lost 3 bases and 4 bases, in that order; junction bases with no gene match: 5. CDR3 length: 16 residues. The CDR3 region is CATSDRTGGNADTQYF. CDR3 bases read: TGTGCCACCAGTGATCGGACAGGGGGCAACGCAGATACG.

With regard to this clone: Coverage ceases 3 residues before the CDR3 finishes, and the germline J gene fills in the end. The chain recombines TRBV5-5 with TRBJ1-2; 7 bases fit TRBD1. Germline V gene data show CDR1 as SGHKS and CDR2 as YYEKEE (reference sequence). The CDR3 has 15 residues. CDR3 amino acids: CASSPAGTAYNDYTF. The sequenced CDR3 bases are TGTGCCAGCAGCCCGGCGGGGACAGCCTACAATGAC.

Concerning this clone: The germline gene is not matched at one end of the junction; a read error may be the cause. The read ends 3 residues before the CDR3 terminus; that terminus is restored from the germline J gene. The V call is TRBV5-1, the J call TRBJ1-1; D is possibly TRBD1 (6 bases). There are 13 residues in the CDR3. The V gene's germline CDR1 is SGHRS and CDR2 YFSETQ. CDR3 sequence: CASSPGGDTDAFF. Partial CDR3 DNA: TGCGCCAGCAGCCCGGGGGGGGACACTGAC.

This clone was recorded many times. The observed sequence ends 3 residues before the CDR3 terminus, with the missing tail filled in from the germline J gene. This sequence joins TRBV5-1 and TRBJ2-2, with D perhaps TRBD2 (6 bases). CDR3 size: 15 residues. V shed 4 bases and J shed 6 bases, with 16 bases lying between them. Germline CDR1 and CDR2: SGHRS and YFSETQ. This CDR3 is CASSIQTSSAGELFF. Partial CDR3 DNA: TGCGCCAGCAGCATTCAGACTAGTTCCGCCGGGGAG.

Turning to this clone: With the read ending 3 residues before the CDR3 end, the germline J gene is used to fill in that end. The V and J genes are TRBV18 and TRBJ1-2; D may be TRBD1 (6 bases). This CDR3 is built from 15 residues. Germline V CDR1 and CDR2: KGHSH, LQKENI. CDR3 DNA (partial): TGTGCCAGCTCACCGCTCCCGGGACAATCCTACGAC. Its translation: CASSPLPGQSYD. The whole CDR3 region reads CASSPLPGQSYDYTF.

This clone was picked up many times. Read data end 3 residues before the CDR3 end; the end is taken from the germline J gene. V usage is TRBV20-1 and J usage is TRBJ2-1; a possible D gene is TRBD2 (6 bases). The length of the CDR3 is 13 residues. CDR1 and CDR2 from the germline V gene are DFQATT and SNEGSKA (reference sequence). V lost 8 bases and J lost 2, with 13 bases in between. CDR3 region: CSRLGRTYNEQFF. The DNA read from the CDR3 is TGCAGTAGACTAGGGAGGACCTACAATGAG.

This clone came up many times. CDR3 in amino acids: CASSFPGPDEQFF. Partial CDR3 DNA: TGTGCCAGCAGTTTCCCAGGGCCGGATGAG. This chain links TRBV12-3 or TRBV12-4 with TRBJ2-1, with D tentatively TRBD1 (5 bases). The CDR3 goes on 3 residues after the read ends, and that part is filled in from the germline J gene. The CDR3 totals 13 residues. V gave up 3 bases and J gave up 8 bases, with 11 bases separating them.

At least ten counts were recorded for this clone. The read comes to an end 3 residues before the CDR3 does, leaving the germline J gene to fill in the end. The chain carries TRBV20-1 and TRBJ2-2; D is uncertain. The ends were cut back, 5 bases at V and 4 bases at J, with 17 bases in the middle. The germline gives CDR1 DFQATT, CDR2 SNEGSKA (reference sequence). The CDR3 is 15 residues long. The CDR3: CSASSRGTSTGELFF. CDR3 bases read: TGCAGTGCTTCTTCGCGCGGAACGTCCACCGGGGAG.

Ten or more counts support this clone. The CDR3 is cut off 3 residues early in the read; its end comes from the germline J gene. J is TRBJ1-2 and V is TRBV12-3 or TRBV12-4; 10 positions match TRBD1. V lost 6 bases, J lost 4 bases, and 5 bases stayed unmatched. There are 14 residues in the CDR3. The sequenced CDR3 bases are TGTGCCAGCAGCGAAAGGGACAGGGGCTATGGC. It codes for CASSERDRGYG. The whole CDR3 reads CASSERDRGYGYTF.

The table lists this clone with a few counts. With the read ending 3 residues before the CDR3 end, the germline J gene is used to fill in that end. The chain is built from TRBV10-2 and TRBJ2-5; D gene ambiguous. The CDR3 contains 13 residues. Germline V lookup: CDR1 WSHSY, CDR2 SAAADI. Trimming cost V 6 bases and J 0 bases, with 8 bases left between them. CDR3: CASSPDNQETQYF. The CDR3 bases that were read are TGCGCCAGCAGCCCCGACAACCAAGAGACC.

This clone has at least ten counts. The read gets to within 3 residues of the CDR3 end, and the germline J gene fills in the rest. This chain joins TRBV20-1 and TRBJ1-3; TRBD1 is a possible D gene (5 bases). Trimming removed 6 bases from V and 4 bases from J, with 16 bases in between. CDR3 length equals 14 residues. Germline CDR1 is DFQATT and CDR2 is SNEGSKA (reference sequence). Incomplete CDR3 DNA: TGCAGTGCCAGTGAACAGGTGAACGGAAACACC. Translation: CSASEQVNGNT. The CDR3 reads in full as CSASEQVNGNTIYF.

Ten or more counts support this clone. The read terminates 3 residues ahead of where the CDR3 ends, so the germline J gene completes it. The chain employs TRBV28 and TRBJ2-6; the match to TRBD1 covers 7 bases. This CDR3 has 19 residues. Germline V lookup: CDR1 MDHEN, CDR2 SYDVKM. Trimming at V came to 6 bases and at J to 0 bases, leaving 14 bases not matched to a gene. The CDR3 sequence is CASRHQTGLRLSGANVLTF. CDR3 DNA, as far as it was read: TGTGCCAGCAGGCACCAGACAGGGCTCCGCCTCTCTGGGGCCAACGTC.

This clone was seen many times. The read ends 3 residues shy of where the CDR3 ends; the end is completed using the germline J gene. This chain joins TRBV5-1 and TRBJ2-3; 11 bases line up with TRBD2. The CDR3 runs 15 residues. After removal of 4 bases from V and 5 bases from J, the junction contained 6 bases not matched to a gene. Germline assignment: CDR1 SGHRS and CDR2 YFSETQ. CDR3 DNA (partial): TGCGCCAGCAGCCCAACTAGCGGGAGCGTAGATACG. Translation gives CASSPTSGSVDT. The complete CDR3 protein is CASSPTSGSVDTQYF.

This clone has at least ten counts. The read terminates 3 residues before the CDR3 end, so the remaining end is supplied by the germline J gene. This sequence joins TRBV7-3 and TRBJ2-1, with 8 bases matching TRBD2. CDR3 length: 14 residues. The V gene end was trimmed by 5 bases and the J gene end by 8 bases; junction bases not matched to a gene: 8. Germline V CDR1 and CDR2: SGHTA, FQGTGA. CDR3 DNA, as far as it was read: TGTGCCAGCAGCCCCGGCGGGGGGCTCTATGAG. Its protein product is CASSPGGGLYE. The whole CDR3 protein reads CASSPGGGLYEQFF.

Notes on this clone: The read comes to an end 3 residues before the CDR3 does, leaving the germline J gene to fill in the end. The gene calls are TRBV5-1 and TRBJ2-1; 10 nucleotides line up with TRBD2. The V gene's germline CDR1 is SGHRS and CDR2 YFSETQ. V shed 0 bases, J shed 3 bases, and the junction held 9 bases outside the gene matches. The CDR3 is 18 residues long. The CDR3 loop is CASSLGPSGSGGYNEQFF. CDR3 DNA (partial): TGCGCCAGCAGCTTGGGGCCTAGCGGGAGTGGGGGCTACAATGAG. Together with reference TRBV5-1 and TRBJ2-1, the CDR3 gives the full variable domain: KAGVTQTPRYLIKTRGQQVTLSCSPISGHRSVSWYQQTPGQGLQFLFEYFSETQRNKGNFPGRFSGRQFSNSRSEMNVSTLELGDSALYLCASSLGPSGSGGYNEQFFGPGTRLTVL.

The sample holds many counts of this clone. The CDR3 end lies 3 residues beyond the end of the read and is filled in from the germline J gene. V and J are TRBV2 and TRBJ2-7; the match to TRBD2 covers 13 bases. The CDR3 covers 15 residues. The V and J ends lost 10 bases and 5 bases, in that order; junction bases with no gene match: 11. The germline V gene has CDR1 SNHLY and CDR2 FYNNEI. CDR3 protein: CATQEGTSGNHEQYF. The DNA read from the CDR3 is TGTGCCACCCAGGAAGGGACTAGCGGGAACCACGAG.

This clone was found a few times. The CDR3 end lies 3 residues beyond the end of the read and is filled in from the germline J gene. V and J are TRBV30 and TRBJ2-3; D is possibly TRBD1 (6 bases). CDR1 and CDR2 (germline): GTSNPN, SVGIG (reference sequence). The CDR3 is made up of 14 amino acids. The covered CDR3 bases are TGTGCCTGGAGTGTACTTGGGGGCAATCAGCCG. This encodes CAWSVLGGNQP. The CDR3, in full, reads CAWSVLGGNQPQYF.

This clone was observed many times. The read gets to within 3 residues of the CDR3 end, and the germline J gene fills in the rest. The gene calls are TRBV7-2 and TRBJ2-3; TRBD2 agrees at 9 bases. This CDR3 is 15 amino acids long. Germline CDR1 and CDR2: SGHTA and FQGNSA. Trimming removed 2 bases from V and 5 bases from J; junction bases left unmatched: 5. The chain's CDR3 is CASSLIAGAGDTQYF. The DNA read from the CDR3 is TGTGCCAGCAGCTTAATAGCGGGAGCTGGAGATACG.

This clone was counted many times. The DNA ends 3 residues before the CDR3 does, and the rest of the CDR3 is filled in from the germline J gene. The chain recombines TRBV12-3 or TRBV12-4 with TRBJ2-1; 10 nucleotides match TRBD2. This CDR3 comprises 18 residues. Trimming at V came to 7 bases and at J to 2 bases, leaving 14 bases not matched to a gene. This CDR3 is CASTLRLAGDPPYNEQFF. The sequenced CDR3 bases are TGTGCCAGCACCCTAAGACTAGCGGGTGACCCCCCCTACAATGAG.